This T cell receptor beta chain was documented in a study of Graves' ophthalmopathy and Graves' hyperthyroidism. This clonotype was detected many times. The antigen remains unidentified. Patients newly diagnosed with hyperthyroidism, under 2 months' duration, were aged 18 to 65, the study reports. Study-level results: Most thyroid-expanded clonotypes exceeding 0.001 frequency were also found in blood. A model of 13 signatures distinguished ophthalmopathy from stable hyperthyroidism at roughly 86% sensitivity and about 80% specificity.

For repertoire sequencing, the TCR beta CDR3 regions were amplified from RNA transcripts. A first-round RT-PCR used HTBI primers, followed by a second-round multiplex PCR. Via MiXCR, TCRdb re-called the multiplex PCR reads, giving one row per CDR3 protein. The profile shows a few hundred thousand distinct CDR3 sequences, 17% of them singletons. The clonotype comes from an adult woman with stable Graves' hyperthyroidism. Material: peripheral blood.

DNA for the CDR3: TGTGCCAGCAGCCGGACAGGTCCCGAGACCCAGTACTTC. Translating it yields CASSRTGPETQYF. J is TRBJ2-5 and V is TRBV12-3 or TRBV12-4, with TRBD1 identical over 7 bases. The V segment lost 6 bases and the J segment 5 bases; nucleotides outside the gene matches: 6. The length of the CDR3 is 13 residues.